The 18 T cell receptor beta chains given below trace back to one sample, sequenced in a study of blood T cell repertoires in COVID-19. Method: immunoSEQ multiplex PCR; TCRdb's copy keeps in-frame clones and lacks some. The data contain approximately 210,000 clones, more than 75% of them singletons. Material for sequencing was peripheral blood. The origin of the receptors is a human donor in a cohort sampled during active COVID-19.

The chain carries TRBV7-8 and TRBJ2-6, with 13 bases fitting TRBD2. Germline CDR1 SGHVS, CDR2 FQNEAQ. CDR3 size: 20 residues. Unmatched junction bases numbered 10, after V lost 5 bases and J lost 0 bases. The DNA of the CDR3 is TGTGCCAGCAGCCCCTCTGCGGGACTAGCGGGGCTCTCTGGGGCCAACGTCCTGACTTTC. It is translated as CASSPSAGLAGLSGANVLTF.

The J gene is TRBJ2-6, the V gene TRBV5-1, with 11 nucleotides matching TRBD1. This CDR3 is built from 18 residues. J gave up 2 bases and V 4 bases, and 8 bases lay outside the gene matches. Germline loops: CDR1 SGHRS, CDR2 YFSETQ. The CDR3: CASSMRGTGGAGANVLTF. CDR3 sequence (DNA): TGCGCCAGCAGCATGCGTGGGACAGGGGGTGCTGGGGCCAACGTCCTGACTTTC.

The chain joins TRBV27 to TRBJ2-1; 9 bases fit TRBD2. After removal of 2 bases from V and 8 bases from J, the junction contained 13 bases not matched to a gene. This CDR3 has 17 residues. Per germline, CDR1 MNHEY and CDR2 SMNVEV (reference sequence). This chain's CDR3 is CASSLGSWGTSTDEQFF. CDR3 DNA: TGTGCCAGCAGTTTAGGATCTTGGGGGACTAGCACCGATGAGCAGTTCTTC.

The CDR3 loop is CASSPGTGTDYTF. CDR3 bases: TGTGCCAGCAGCCCCGGGACAGGGACGGACTACACCTTC. The J gene is TRBJ1-2, the V gene TRBV9; the match to TRBD1 covers 9 bases. J gave up 10 bases and V 4 bases, and 8 bases lay outside the gene matches. Germline CDR1 reads SGDLS; CDR2 reads YYNGEE. This CDR3 spans 13 amino acids.

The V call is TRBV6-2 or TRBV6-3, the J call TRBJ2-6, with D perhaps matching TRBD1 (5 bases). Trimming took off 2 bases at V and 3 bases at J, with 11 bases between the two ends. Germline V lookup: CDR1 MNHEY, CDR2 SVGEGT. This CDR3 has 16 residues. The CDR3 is CASSYGQGFGANVLTF. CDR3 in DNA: TGTGCCAGCAGTTACGGGCAGGGATTTGGGGCCAACGTCCTGACTTTC.

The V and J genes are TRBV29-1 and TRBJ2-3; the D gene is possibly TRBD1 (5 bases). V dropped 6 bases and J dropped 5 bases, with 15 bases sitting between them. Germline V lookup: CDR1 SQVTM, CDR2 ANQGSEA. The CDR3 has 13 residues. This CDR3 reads CSVSRGRIDTQYF. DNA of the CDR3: TGCAGCGTGTCAAGGGGCAGGATAGATACGCAGTATTTT.

This CDR3 is CAIWGGLSGYGYTF. The DNA of the CDR3 is TGTGCCATCTGGGGGGGGCTGTCGGGCTATGGCTACACCTTC. This sequence joins TRBV10-3 and TRBJ1-2; weak D call: TRBD1 (6 bases). Germline V gives CDR1 ENHRY, CDR2 SYGVKD. V was shortened by 8 bases and J by 4 bases, with 17 bases between the two germline ends. The CDR3 sequence is 14 residues long.

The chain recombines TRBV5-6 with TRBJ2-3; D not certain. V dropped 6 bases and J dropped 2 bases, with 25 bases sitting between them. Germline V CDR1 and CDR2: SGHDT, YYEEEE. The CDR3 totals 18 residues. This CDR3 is CASTSRLLRRLSTDTQYF. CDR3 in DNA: TGTGCCAGCACCTCGAGGCTGCTCCGCCGCCTCTCCACAGATACGCAGTATTTT.

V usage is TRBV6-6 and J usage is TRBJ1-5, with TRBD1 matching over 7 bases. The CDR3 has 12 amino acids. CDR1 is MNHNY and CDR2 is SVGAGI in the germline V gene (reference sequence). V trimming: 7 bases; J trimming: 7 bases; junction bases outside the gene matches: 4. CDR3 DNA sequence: TGTGCCAGCAATACAGGGGACCAGCCCCAGCATTTT. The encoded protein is CASNTGDQPQHF.

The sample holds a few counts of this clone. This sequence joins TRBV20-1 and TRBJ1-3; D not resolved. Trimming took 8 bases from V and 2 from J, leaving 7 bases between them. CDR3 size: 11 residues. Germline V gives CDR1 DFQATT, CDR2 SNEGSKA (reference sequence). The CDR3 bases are TGCAGTCAGAGCGCTGGAAACACCATATATTTT. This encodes CSQSAGNTIYF.

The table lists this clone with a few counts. CDR3 region: CASRTGRGQGSEAFF. The DNA for the CDR3 is TGTGCCAGTAGAACCGGAAGGGGGCAAGGCTCTGAAGCTTTCTTT. The chain combines TRBV19 with TRBJ1-1, with 7 bases identical to TRBD1. There are 15 residues in the CDR3. CDR1 LNHDA and CDR2 SQIVND come from the germline V gene (reference sequence). With 6 bases clipped from V and 6 bases from J, the junction kept 13 bases outside the gene matches.

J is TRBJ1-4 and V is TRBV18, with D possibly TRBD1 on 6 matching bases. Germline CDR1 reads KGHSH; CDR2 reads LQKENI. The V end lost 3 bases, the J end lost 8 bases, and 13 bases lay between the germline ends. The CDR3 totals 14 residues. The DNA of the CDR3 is TGTGCCAGCTCACCGACAGGTCCCGCCGAAAAACTGTTTTTT. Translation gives CASSPTGPAEKLFF.

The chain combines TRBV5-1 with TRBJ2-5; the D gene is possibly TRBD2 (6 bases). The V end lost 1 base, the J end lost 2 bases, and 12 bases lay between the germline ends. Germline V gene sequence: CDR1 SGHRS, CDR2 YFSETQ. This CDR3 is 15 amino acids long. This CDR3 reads CASSLRSGRQETQYF. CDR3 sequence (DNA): TGCGCCAGCAGCTTGCGGTCAGGGAGGCAAGAGACCCAGTACTTC.

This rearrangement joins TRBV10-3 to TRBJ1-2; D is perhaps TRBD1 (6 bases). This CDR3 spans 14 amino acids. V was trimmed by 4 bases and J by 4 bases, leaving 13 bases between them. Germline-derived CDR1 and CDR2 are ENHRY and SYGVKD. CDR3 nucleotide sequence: TGTGCCATCAGTGGAGAAACAGGGAGCTATGGCTACACCTTC. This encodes CAISGETGSYGYTF.

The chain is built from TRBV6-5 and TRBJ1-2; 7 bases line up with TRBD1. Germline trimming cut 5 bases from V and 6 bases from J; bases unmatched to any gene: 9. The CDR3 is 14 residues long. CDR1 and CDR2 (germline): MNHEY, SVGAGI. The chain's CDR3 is CASSRDSRSHGYTF. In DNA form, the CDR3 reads TGTGCCAGCAGTCGGGACAGTCGGTCCCATGGCTACACCTTC.

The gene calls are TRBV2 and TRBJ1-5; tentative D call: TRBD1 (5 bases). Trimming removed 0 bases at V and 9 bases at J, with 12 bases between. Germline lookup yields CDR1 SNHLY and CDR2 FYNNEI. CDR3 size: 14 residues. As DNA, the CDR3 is TGTGCCAGCAGTGAAGCACGGGGGGTGATGCCCCAGCATTTT. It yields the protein CASSEARGVMPQHF.

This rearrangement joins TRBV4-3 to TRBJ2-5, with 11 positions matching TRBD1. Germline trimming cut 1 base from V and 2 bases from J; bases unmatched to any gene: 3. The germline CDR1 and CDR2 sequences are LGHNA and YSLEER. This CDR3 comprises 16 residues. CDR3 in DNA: TGCGCCAGCAGCCAAGCGGGACAGGGGGTTCAAGAGACCCAGTACTTC. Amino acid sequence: CASSQAGQGVQETQYF.

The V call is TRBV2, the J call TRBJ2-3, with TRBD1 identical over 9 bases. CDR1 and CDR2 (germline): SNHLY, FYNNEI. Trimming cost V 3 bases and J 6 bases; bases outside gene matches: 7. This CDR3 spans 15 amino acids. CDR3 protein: CASSDVGDRVDTQYF. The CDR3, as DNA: TGTGCCAGCAGTGATGTTGGGGACAGGGTGGATACGCAGTATTTT.